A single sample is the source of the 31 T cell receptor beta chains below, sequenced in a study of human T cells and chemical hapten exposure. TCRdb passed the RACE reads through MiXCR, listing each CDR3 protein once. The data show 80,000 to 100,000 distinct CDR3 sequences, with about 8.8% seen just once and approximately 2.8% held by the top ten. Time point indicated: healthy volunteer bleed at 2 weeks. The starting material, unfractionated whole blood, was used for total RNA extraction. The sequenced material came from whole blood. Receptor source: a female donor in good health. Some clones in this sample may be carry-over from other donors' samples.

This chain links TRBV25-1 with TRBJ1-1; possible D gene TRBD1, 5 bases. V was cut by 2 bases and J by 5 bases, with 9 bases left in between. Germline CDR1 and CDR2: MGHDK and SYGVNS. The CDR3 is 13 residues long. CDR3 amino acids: CASSEQGGTEAFF. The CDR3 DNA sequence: TGTGCCAGCAGTGAACAGGGAGGAACTGAAGCTTTCTTT.

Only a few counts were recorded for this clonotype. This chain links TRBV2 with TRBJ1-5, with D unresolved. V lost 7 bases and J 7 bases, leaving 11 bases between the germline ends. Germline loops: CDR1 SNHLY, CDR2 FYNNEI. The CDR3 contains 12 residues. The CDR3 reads CASTEDGQPQHF. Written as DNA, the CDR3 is TGTGCCAGCACCGAGGACGGGCAGCCCCAGCATTTT.

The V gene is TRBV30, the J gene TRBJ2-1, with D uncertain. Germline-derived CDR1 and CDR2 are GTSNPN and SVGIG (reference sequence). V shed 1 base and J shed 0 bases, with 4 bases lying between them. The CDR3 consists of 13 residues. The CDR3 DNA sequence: TGTGCCTGGAGTGGGAGCTCCTACAATGAGCAGTTCTTC. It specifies CAWSGSSYNEQFF.

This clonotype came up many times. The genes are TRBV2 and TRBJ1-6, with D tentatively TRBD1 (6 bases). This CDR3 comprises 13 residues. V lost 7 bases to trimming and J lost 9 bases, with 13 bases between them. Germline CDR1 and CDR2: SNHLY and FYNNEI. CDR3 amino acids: CASNPQGTSPLHF. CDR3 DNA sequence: TGTGCCAGCAACCCACAGGGTACTTCACCCCTCCACTTT.

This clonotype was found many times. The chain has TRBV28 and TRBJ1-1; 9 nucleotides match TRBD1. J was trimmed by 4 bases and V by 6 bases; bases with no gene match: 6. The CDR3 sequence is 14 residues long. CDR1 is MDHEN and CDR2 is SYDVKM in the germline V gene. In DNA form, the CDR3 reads TGTGCCAGCAGGGCACAGGGGGCTGCCACTGAAGCTTTCTTT. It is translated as CASRAQGAATEAFF.

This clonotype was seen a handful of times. In DNA form, the CDR3 reads TGTGCCAGCAGTTTCTTCGGGGGAGCCGAGCAGTACTTC. It codes for CASSFFGGAEQYF. V is TRBV12-3 or TRBV12-4 and J is TRBJ2-7, with D possibly TRBD2 on 6 matching bases. CDR3 length: 13 amino acids. V was clipped by 3 bases and J by 6 bases, with 12 bases between them.

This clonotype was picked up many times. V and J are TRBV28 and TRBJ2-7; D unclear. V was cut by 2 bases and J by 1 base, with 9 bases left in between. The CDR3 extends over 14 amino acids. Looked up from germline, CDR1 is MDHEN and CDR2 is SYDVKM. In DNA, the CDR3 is TGTGCCAGCAGTTTAGAGGAGAAATCCTACGAGCAGTACTTC. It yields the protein CASSLEEKSYEQYF.

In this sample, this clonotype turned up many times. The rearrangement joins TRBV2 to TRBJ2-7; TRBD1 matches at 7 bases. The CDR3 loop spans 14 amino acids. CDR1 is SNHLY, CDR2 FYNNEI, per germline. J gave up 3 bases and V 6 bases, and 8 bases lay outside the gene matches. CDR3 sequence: CASSQPRDSYEQYF. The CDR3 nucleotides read TGTGCCAGCAGCCAACCCCGGGACAGCTACGAGCAGTACTTC.

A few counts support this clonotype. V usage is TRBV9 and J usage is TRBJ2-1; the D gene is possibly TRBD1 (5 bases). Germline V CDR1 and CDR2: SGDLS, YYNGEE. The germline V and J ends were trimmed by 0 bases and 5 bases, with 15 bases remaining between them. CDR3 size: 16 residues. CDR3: CASSVGQGLSNNEQFF. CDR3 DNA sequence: TGTGCCAGCAGCGTAGGTCAGGGTCTAAGCAACAATGAGCAGTTCTTC.

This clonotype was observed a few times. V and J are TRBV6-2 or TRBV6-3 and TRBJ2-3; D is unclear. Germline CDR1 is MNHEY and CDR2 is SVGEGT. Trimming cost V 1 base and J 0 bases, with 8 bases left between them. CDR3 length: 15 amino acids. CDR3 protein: CASSYFPGSTDTQYF. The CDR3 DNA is TGTGCCAGCAGTTACTTTCCCGGGAGCACAGATACGCAGTATTTT.

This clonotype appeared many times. CDR3 protein: CASSEAGPTGEQYF. The CDR3 DNA sequence: TGCGCCAGCAGCGAGGCGGGACCCACCGGGGAGCAGTACTTC. This rearrangement joins TRBV5-1 to TRBJ2-7, with D possibly being TRBD2 (6 bases). The CDR3 consists of 14 residues. Germline CDR1 and CDR2: SGHRS and YFSETQ. V lost 4 bases and J lost 7, with 18 bases in between.

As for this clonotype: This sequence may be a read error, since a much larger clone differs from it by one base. The chain's CDR3 is CASSYLDTNQPQNF. The CDR3 nucleotides are TGTGCCAGCAGTTACTTGGATACGAATCAGCCCCAGAATTTT. The chain has TRBV6-6 and TRBJ1-5; D not certain. Germline V gene sequence: CDR1 MNHNY, CDR2 SVGAGI (reference sequence). CDR3 size: 14 residues.

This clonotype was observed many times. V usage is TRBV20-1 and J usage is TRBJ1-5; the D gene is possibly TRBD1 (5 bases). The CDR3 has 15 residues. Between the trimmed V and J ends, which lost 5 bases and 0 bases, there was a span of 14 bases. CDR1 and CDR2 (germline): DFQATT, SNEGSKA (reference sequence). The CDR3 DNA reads TGCAGTGCTTCCCAGGGCCCGTATAGCAATCAGCCCCAGCATTTT. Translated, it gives CSASQGPYSNQPQHF.

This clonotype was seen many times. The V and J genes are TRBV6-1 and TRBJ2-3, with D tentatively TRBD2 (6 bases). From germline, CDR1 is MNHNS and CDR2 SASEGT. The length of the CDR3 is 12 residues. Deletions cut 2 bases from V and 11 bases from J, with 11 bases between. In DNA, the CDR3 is TGTGCCAGCAGTGAACCAGCGGGTATGCAGTATTTT. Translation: CASSEPAGMQYF.

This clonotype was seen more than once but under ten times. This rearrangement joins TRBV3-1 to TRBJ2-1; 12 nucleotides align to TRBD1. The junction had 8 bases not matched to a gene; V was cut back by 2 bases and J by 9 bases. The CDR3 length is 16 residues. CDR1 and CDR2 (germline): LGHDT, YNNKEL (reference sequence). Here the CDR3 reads CASSQRRDRGQGEQFF. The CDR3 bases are TGTGCCAGCAGCCAACGCCGGGACAGGGGGCAAGGTGAGCAGTTCTTC.

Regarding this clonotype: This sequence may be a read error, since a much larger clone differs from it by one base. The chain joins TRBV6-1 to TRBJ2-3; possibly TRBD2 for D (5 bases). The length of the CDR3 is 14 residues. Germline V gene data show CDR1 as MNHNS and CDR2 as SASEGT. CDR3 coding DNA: TGTGCCAGCAGAGAAGCGGTCTTCACAGATGCGCAGTATTTT. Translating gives CASREAVFTDAQYF.

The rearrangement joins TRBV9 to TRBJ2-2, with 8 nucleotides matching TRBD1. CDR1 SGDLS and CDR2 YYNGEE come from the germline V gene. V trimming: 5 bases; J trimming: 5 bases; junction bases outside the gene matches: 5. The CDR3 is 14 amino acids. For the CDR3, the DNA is TGTGCCAGCAGAGAACAGGGGGTTACCGGGGAGCTGTTTTTT. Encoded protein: CASREQGVTGELFF.

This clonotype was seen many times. Here the CDR3 reads CASSRGLAEETQYF. In DNA form, the CDR3 reads TGTGCCAGCAGCAGGGGACTAGCGGAAGAGACCCAGTACTTC. The genes are TRBV5-4 and TRBJ2-5; TRBD2 aligns across 11 bases. This CDR3 is 14 amino acids long. Germline assignment: CDR1 SGHNT and CDR2 YYREEE (reference sequence). V lost 4 bases to trimming and J lost 3 bases; unmatched junction nucleotides: 2.

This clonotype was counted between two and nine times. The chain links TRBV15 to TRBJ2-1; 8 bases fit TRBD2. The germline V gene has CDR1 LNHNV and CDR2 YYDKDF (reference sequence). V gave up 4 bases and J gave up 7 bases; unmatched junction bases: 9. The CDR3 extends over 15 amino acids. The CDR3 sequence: CATSIDREGKNEQFF. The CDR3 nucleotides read TGTGCCACCAGCATAGACCGGGAGGGTAAGAATGAGCAGTTCTTC. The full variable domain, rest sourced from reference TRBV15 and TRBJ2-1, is DAMVIQNPRYQVTQFGKPVTLSCSQTLNHNVMYWYQQKSSQAPKLLFHYYDKDFNNEADTPDNFQSRRPNTSFCFLDIRSPGLGDTAMYLCATSIDREGKNEQFFGPGTRLTVL.

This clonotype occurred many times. This chain's CDR3 is CASSLEGGEDGYTF. The CDR3 region has the DNA TGCGCCAGCAGCTTGGAAGGGGGCGAGGATGGCTACACCTTC. The chain uses TRBV5-1 and TRBJ1-2; 7 nucleotides align to TRBD1. Trimming took 0 bases from V and 6 from J; bases not matched to a gene: 5. The CDR3 spans 14 residues. The germline V gene encodes CDR1 SGHRS and CDR2 YFSETQ.

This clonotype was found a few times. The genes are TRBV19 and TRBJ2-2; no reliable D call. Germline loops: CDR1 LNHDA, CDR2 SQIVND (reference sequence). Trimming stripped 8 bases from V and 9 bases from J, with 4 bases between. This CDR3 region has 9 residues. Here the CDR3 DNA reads TGTGCCAGTCCCCGGGAGCTGTTTTTT. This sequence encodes CASPRELFF. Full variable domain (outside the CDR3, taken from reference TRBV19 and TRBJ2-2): DGGITQSPKYLFRKEGQNVTLSCEQNLNHDAMYWYRQDPGQGLRLIYYSQIVNDFQKGDIAEGYSVSREKKESFPLTVTSAQKNPTAFYLCASPRELFFGEGSRLTVL.

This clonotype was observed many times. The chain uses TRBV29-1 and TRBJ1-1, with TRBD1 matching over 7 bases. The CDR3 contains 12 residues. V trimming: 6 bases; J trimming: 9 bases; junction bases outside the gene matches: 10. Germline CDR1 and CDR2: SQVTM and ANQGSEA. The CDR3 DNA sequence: TGCAGCGTCGGGGATACAGGGGAAAAAGCTTTCTTT. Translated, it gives CSVGDTGEKAFF. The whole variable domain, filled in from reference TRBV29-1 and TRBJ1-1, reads SAVISQKPSRDICQRGTSLTIQCQVDSQVTMMFWYRQQPGQSLTLIATANQGSEATYESGFVIDKFPISRPNLTFSTLTVSNMSPEDSSIYLCSVGDTGEKAFFGQGTRLTVV.

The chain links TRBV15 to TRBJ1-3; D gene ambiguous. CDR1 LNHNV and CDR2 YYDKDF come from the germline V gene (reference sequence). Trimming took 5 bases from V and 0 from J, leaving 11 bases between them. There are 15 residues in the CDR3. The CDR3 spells CATSPDRYSGNTIYF. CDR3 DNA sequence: TGTGCCACCAGCCCTGACCGGTACTCTGGAAACACCATATATTTT.

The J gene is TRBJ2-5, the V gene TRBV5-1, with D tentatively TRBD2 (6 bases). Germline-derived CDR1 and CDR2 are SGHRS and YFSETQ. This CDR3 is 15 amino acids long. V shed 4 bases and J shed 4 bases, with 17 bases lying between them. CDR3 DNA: TGCGCCAGCAGCCCAGGAGGGATACCCGGAGAGACCCAGTACTTC. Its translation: CASSPGGIPGETQYF.

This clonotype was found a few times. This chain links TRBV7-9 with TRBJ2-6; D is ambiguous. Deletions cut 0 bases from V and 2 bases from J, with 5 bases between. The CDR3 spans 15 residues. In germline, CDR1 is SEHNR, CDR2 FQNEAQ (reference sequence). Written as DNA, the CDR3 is TGTGCCAGCAGCTTAGCGGTGACTGGGGCCAACGTCCTGACTTTC. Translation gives CASSLAVTGANVLTF.

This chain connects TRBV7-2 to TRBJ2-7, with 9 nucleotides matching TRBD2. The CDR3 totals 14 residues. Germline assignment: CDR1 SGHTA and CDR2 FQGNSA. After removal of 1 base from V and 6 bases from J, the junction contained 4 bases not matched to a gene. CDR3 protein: CASSLGVSGSEQYF. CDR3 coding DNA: TGTGCCAGCAGCTTAGGGGTTAGCGGGAGCGAGCAGTACTTC.

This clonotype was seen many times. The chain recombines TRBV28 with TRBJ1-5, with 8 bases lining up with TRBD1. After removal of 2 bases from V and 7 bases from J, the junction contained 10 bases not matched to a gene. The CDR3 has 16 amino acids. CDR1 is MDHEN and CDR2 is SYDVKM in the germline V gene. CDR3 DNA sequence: TGTGCCAGCAGTTTAGGAGCATCAGGGGGCTGGCAGCCCCAGCATTTT. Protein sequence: CASSLGASGGWQPQHF.

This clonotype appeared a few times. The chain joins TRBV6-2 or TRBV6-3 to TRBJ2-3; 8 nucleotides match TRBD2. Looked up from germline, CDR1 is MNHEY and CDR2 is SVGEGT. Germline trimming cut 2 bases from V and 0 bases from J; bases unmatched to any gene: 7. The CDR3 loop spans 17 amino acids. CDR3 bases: TGTGCCAGCAGTTACGCGAGCGGGGGTGGTAGCACAGATACGCAGTATTTT. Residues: CASSYASGGGSTDTQYF.

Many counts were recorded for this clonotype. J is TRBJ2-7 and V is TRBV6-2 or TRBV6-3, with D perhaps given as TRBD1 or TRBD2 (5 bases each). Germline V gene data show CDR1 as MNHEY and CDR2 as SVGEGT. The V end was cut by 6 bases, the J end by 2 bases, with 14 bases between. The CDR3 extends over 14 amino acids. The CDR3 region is CASRTGTVTYEQYF. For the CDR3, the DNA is TGTGCCAGCAGAACCGGGACGGTAACCTACGAGCAGTACTTC.

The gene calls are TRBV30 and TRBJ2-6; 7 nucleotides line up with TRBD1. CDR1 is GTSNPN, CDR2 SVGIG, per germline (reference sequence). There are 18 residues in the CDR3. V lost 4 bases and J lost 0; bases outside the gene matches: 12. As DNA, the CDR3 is TGTGCCTGGAAGACAAAGCAGGGGGTGAGCTCTGGGGCCAACGTCCTGACTTTC. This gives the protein CAWKTKQGVSSGANVLTF.

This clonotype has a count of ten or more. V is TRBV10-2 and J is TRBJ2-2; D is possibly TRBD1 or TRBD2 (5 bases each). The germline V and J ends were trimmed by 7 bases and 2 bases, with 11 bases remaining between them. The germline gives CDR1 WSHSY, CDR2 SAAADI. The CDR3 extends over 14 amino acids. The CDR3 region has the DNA TGCGCCAGCATGCGAGGGGCCAACACCGGGGAGCTGTTTTTT. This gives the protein CASMRGANTGELFF.